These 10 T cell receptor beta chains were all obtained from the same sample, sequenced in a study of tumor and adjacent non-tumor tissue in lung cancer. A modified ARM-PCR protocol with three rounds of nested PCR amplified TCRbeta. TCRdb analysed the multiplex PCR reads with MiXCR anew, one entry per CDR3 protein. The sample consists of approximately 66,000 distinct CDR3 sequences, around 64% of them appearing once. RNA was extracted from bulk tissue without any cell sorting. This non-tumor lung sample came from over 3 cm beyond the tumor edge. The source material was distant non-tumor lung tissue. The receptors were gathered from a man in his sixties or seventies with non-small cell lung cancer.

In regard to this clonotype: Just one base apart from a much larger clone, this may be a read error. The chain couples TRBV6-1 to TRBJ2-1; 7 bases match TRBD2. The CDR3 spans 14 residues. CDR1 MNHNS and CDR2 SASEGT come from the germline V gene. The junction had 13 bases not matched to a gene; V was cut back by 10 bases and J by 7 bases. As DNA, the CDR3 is TGTGCCAACATTTACCGGGAGGAGGCGAATGAGCAGTTCTTC. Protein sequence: CANIYREEANEQFF.

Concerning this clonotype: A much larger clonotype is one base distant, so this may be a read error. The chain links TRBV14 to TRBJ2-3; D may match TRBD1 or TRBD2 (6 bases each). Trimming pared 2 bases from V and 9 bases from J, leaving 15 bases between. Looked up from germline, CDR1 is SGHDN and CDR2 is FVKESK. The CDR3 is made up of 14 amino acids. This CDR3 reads CASSQWGAPKTQYF. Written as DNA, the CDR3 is TGTGCCAGCAGCCAATGGGGGGCGCCTAAAACGCAGTATTTT.

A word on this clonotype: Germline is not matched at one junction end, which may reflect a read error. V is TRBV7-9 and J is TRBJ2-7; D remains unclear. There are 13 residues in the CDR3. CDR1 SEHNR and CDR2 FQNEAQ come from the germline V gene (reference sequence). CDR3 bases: TGTGCCAGCAGCTTATATCTCTCCAACGAGCAGTACTTC. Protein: CASSLYLSNEQYF.

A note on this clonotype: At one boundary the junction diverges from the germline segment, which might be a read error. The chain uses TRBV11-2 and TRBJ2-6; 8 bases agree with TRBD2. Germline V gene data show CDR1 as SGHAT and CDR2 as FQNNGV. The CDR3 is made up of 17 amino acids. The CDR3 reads CVSSSRGGSSGANILTF. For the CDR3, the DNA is TGTGTCAGCAGCTCCCGGGGGGGTAGCTCCGGGGCCAACATCCTGACTTTC.

The CDR3, as DNA: TGTGCCTGGCGCCGGACATCCCACGAGCAGTACTTC. Translated: CAWRRTSHEQYF. The V and J genes are TRBV30 and TRBJ2-7, with D perhaps matching TRBD1 (5 bases). The ends were cut back, 5 bases at V and 5 bases at J, with 13 bases in the middle. The germline gives CDR1 GTSNPN, CDR2 SVGIG (reference sequence). The CDR3 covers 12 residues.

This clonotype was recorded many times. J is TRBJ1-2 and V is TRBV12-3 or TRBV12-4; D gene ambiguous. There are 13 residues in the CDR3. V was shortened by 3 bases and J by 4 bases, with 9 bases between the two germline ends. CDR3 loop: CASSFRVLYGYTF. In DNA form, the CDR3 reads TGTGCCAGCAGTTTTAGAGTTCTCTATGGCTACACCTTC.

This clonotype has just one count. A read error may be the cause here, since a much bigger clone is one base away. CDR3 in DNA: TGTGCCAGCAGCTTAGTAGGGGGCGTGGCCACTGAAGCTTTCTTT. Translation: CASSLVGGVATEAFF. The chain couples TRBV7-9 to TRBJ1-1; the match to TRBD1 covers 7 bases. The ends lost 1 base at V and 4 bases at J; junction bases unmatched: 6. The CDR3 sequence is 15 residues long. The V gene's germline CDR1 is SEHNR and CDR2 FQNEAQ (reference sequence). Full variable domain (missing parts from reference TRBV7-9 and TRBJ1-1): DTGVSQNPRHKITKRGQNVTFRCDPISEHNRLYWYRQTLGQGPEFLTYFQNEAQLEKSRLLSDRFSAERPKGSFSTLEIQRTEQGDSAMYLCASSLVGGVATEAFFGQGTRLTVV.

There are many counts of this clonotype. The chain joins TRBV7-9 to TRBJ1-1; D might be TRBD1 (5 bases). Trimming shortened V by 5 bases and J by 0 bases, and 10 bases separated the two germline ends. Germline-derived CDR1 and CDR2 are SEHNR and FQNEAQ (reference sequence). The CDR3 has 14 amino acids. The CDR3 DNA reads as TGTGCCAGCAGCATGGGACGGCTGAACACTGAAGCTTTCTTT. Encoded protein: CASSMGRLNTEAFF.

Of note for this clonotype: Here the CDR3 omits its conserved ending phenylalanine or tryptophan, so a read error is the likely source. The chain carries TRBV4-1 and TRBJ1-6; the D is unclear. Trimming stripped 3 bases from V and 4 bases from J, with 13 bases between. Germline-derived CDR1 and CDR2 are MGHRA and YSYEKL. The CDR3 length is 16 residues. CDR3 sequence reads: CASSHIRIGYNSPLHY. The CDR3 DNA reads TGCGCCAGCAGCCATATCAGGATAGGGTATAATTCACCCCTCCACTAT.

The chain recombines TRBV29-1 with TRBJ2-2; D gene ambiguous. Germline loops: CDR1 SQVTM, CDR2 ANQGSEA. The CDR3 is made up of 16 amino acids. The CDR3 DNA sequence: TGCAGTGCCAAGACCCTAGTGGGCCCGAACACCGGGGAGCTGTTTTTT. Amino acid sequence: CSAKTLVGPNTGELFF.